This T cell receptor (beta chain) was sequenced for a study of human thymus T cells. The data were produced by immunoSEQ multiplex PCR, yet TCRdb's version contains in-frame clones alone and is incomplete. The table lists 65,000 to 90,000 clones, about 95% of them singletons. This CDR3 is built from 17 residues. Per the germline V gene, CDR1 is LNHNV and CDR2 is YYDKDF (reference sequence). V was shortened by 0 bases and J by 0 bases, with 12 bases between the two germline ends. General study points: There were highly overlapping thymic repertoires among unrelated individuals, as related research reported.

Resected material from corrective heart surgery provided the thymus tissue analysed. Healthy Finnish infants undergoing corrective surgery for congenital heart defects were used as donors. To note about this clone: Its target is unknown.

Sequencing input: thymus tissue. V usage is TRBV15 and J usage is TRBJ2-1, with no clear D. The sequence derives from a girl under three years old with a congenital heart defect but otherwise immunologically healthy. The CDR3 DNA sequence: TGTGCCACCAGCAGAGATCAAGGTACAGTCTCCTACAATGAGCAGTTCTTC. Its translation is CATSRDQGTVSYNEQFF.